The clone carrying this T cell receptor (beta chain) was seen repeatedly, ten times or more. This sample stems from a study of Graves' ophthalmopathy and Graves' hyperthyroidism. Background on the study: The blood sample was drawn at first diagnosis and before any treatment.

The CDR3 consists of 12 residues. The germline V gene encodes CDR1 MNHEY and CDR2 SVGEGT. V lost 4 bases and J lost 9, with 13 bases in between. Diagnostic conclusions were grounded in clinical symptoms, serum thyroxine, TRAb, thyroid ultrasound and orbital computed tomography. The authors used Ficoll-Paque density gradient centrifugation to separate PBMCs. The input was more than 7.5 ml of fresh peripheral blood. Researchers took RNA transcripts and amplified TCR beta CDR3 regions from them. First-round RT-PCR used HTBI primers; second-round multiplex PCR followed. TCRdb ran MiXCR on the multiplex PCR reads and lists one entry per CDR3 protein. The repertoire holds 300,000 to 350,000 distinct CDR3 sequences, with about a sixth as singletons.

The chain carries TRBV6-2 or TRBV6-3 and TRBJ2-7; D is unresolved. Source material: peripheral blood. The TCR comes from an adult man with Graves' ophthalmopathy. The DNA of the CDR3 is TGTGCCAGCAGTTCCCAGATTTGGCTGCAGTACTTC. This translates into CASSSQIWLQYF.